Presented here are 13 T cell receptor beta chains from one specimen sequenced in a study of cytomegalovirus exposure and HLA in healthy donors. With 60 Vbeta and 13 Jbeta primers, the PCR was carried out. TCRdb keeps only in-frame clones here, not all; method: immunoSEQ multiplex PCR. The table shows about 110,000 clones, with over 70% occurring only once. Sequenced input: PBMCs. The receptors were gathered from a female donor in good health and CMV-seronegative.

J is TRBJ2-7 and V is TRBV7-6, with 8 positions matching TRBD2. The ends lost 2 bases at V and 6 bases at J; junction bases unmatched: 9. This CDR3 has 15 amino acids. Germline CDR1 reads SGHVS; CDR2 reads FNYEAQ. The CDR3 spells CASSLNPGGPTEQYF. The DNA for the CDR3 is TGTGCCAGCAGCTTAAATCCGGGAGGGCCAACCGAGCAGTACTTC.

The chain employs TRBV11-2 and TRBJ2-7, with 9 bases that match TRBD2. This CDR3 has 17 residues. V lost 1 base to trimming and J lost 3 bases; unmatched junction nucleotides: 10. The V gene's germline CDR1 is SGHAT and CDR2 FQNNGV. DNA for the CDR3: TGTGCCAGCAGCTTAGGGCTAGCGGGACAGTTCTTCTACGAGCAGTACTTC. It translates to CASSLGLAGQFFYEQYF.

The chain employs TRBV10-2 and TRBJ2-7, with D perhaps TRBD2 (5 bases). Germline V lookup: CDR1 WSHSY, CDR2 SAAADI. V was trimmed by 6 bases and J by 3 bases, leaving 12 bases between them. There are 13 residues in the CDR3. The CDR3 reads CASRTGSNYEQYF. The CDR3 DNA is TGCGCCAGCAGGACGGGATCCAACTACGAGCAGTACTTC.

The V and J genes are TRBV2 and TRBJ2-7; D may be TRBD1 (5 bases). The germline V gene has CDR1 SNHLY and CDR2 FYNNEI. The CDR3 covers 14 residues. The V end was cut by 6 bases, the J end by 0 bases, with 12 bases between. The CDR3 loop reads CASRPRVSSYEQYF. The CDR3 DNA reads TGTGCCAGCAGACCCAGGGTCAGCTCCTACGAGCAGTACTTC.

The CDR3 spells CASSQSGNNQPQHF. The CDR3 DNA is TGTGCCAGCTCACAGTCAGGGAACAATCAGCCCCAGCATTTT. The rearrangement joins TRBV18 to TRBJ1-5; the D gene is possibly TRBD1 (5 bases). Trimming took 4 bases from V and 3 from J, leaving 10 bases between them. Germline V gives CDR1 KGHSH, CDR2 LQKENI. The CDR3 runs 14 residues.

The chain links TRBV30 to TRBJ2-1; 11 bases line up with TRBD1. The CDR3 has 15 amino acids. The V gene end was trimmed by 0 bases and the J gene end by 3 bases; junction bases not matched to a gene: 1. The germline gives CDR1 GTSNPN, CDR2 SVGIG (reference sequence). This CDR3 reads CAWSVGTGGYNEQFF. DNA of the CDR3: TGTGCCTGGAGTGTAGGGACAGGGGGCTACAATGAGCAGTTCTTC.

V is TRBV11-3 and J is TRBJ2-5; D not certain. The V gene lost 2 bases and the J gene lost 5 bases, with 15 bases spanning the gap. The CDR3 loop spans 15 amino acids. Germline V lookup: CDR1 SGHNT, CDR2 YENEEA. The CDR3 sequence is CASSLPRQAHETQYF. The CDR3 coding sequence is TGTGCCAGCAGCTTACCTCGGCAGGCCCATGAGACCCAGTACTTC.

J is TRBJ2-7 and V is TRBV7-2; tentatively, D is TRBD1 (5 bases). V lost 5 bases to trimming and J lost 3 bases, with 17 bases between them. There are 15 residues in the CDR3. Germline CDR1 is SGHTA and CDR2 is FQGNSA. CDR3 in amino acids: CASSPTPWGNYEQYF. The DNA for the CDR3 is TGTGCCAGCAGCCCAACCCCCTGGGGCAACTACGAGCAGTACTTC.

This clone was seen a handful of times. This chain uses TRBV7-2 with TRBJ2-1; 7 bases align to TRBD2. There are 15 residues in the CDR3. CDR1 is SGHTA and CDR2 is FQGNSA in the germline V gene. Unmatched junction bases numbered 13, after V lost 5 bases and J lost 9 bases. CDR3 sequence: CASSTEGTTIGEQFF. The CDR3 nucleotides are TGTGCCAGCAGCACGGAAGGGACTACCATCGGTGAGCAGTTCTTC.

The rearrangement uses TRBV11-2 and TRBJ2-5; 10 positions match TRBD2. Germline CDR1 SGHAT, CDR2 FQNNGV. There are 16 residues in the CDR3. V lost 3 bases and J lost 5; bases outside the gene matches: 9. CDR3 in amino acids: CASSFGLADSWETQYF. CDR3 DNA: TGTGCCAGCAGCTTCGGACTAGCGGATAGTTGGGAGACCCAGTACTTC.

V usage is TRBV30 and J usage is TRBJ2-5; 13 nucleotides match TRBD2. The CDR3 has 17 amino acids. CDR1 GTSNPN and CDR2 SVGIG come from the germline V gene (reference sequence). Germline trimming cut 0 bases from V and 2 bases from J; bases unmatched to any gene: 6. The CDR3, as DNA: TGTGCCTGGAGTGTAGGACTAGCGGGAGAGGCGCAAGAGACCCAGTACTTC. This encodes CAWSVGLAGEAQETQYF.

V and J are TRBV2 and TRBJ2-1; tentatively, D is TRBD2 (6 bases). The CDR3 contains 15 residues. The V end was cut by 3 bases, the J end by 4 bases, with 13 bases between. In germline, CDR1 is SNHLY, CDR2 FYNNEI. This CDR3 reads CASSDLSGAYNEQFF. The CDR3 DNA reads TGTGCCAGCAGTGACCTGTCGGGAGCATACAATGAGCAGTTCTTC.

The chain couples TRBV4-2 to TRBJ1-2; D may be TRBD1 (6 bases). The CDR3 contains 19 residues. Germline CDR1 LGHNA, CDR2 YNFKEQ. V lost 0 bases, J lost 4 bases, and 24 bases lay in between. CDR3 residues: CASSQDTEYDRQFPYGYTF. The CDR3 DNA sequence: TGTGCCAGCAGCCAAGATACGGAGTACGACAGGCAGTTCCCCTATGGCTACACCTTC.